The T cell receptor beta chain under discussion was sequenced for a study of graft-versus-host responses after intestinal transplantation. On the study more broadly: Anti-thymocyte globulin was used for induction in all recipients, who then took tacrolimus and steroids for approximately 3 years.

Produced via immunoSEQ multiplex PCR; TCRdb's table is partial and in-frame only. The profile shows about 97,000 clones, 75% to 95% of them singletons. Germline assignment: CDR1 SGHTA and CDR2 FQGTGA. Trimming stripped 1 base from V and 4 bases from J, with 14 bases between. The CDR3 extends over 16 amino acids. Specimen: PBMCs, collected 450 to 480 days after intestinal transplant. The rearrangement uses TRBV7-3 and TRBJ2-1; D may be TRBD2 (6 bases). The TCR originated in a human patient who received an intestinal transplant, so some T cells may come from the graft donor. Written as DNA, the CDR3 is TGTGCCAGCAGCTTAAGGCGCGGGACCCCATACAATGAGCAGTTCTTC. Its protein is CASSLRRGTPYNEQFF.